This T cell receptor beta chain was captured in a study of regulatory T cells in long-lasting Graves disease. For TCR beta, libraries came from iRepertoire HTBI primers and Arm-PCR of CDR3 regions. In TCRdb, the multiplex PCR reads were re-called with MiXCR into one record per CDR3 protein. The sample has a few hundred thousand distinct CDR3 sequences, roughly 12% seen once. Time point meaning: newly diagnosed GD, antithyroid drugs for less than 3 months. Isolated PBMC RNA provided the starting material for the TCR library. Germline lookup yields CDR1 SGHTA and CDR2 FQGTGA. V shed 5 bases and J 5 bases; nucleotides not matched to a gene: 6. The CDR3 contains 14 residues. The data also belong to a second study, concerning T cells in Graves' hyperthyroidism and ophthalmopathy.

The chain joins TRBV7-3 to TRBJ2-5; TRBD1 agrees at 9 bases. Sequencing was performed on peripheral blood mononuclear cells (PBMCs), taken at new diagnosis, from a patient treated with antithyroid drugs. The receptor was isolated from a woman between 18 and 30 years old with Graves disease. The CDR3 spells CASSPETGGETQYF. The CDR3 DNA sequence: TGTGCCAGCAGCCCGGAGACAGGGGGGGAGACCCAGTACTTC.